Shown below are 23 T cell receptor beta chains from a single sample sequenced in a study of blood T cells in healthy people across ages. Combining a sample-barcoded 5' primer with a J-beta primer mix, a second PCR ran for about 7 to 11 cycles. Each CDR3 protein gets one entry after TCRdb re-called the 5' RACE reads with MiXCR. The sample shows over 700,000 distinct CDR3 sequences, approximately 53% of them seen only once. The material sequenced was blood. The receptors were sampled from an elderly man in good health.

The V gene is TRBV9, the J gene TRBJ2-1; TRBD2 aligns across 12 bases. The trim removed 0 bases at V and 3 bases at J, leaving 7 bases unmatched. The CDR3 extends over 18 amino acids. The germline V gene encodes CDR1 SGDLS and CDR2 YYNGEE. DNA for the CDR3: TGTGCCAGCAGCGTAGGGCTAGCGGGAGGGCCTATCTACAATGAGCAGTTCTTC. It encodes CASSVGLAGGPIYNEQFF.

As to this clonotype: One junction end does not reproduce the germline sequence, and a read error may be involved. This CDR3 is CSARRGFSGSTIYF. CDR3 in DNA: TGCAGTGCGAGGAGGGGATTCTCTGGAAGCACCATATATTTT. The rearrangement joins TRBV20-1 to TRBJ1-3; maybe TRBD1 (5 bases). The germline gives CDR1 DFQATT, CDR2 SNEGSKA (reference sequence). The CDR3 loop spans 14 amino acids.

The chain combines TRBV24-1 with TRBJ2-5; the D is unclear. V lost 4 bases to trimming and J lost 3 bases, with 17 bases between them. This CDR3 has 16 residues. Germline-derived CDR1 and CDR2 are KGHDR and SFDVKD. This CDR3 reads CATSDHLQINKETQYF. The CDR3 DNA sequence: TGTGCCACCAGTGACCACCTCCAGATAAACAAAGAGACCCAGTACTTC.

Written as DNA, the CDR3 is TGTGCCAGCAGTCGTTTAGGGACAGGGACCGCAACTAATGAAAAACTGTTTTTT. The encoded protein is CASSRLGTGTATNEKLFF. This rearrangement joins TRBV12-3 or TRBV12-4 to TRBJ1-4; TRBD1 agrees at 9 bases. V lost 5 bases to trimming and J lost 0 bases; unmatched junction nucleotides: 10. This CDR3 spans 18 amino acids.

The V and J genes are TRBV7-8 and TRBJ2-5; 10 bases fit TRBD2. The V and J ends lost 6 bases and 11 bases, in that order; junction bases with no gene match: 15. CDR3 length equals 15 residues. Germline assignment: CDR1 SGHVS and CDR2 FQNEAQ. CDR3 residues: CASRVTSGNNGEQYF. The CDR3 DNA is TGTGCCAGCAGGGTTACTAGCGGGAATAATGGTGAGCAGTACTTC. Filled out from reference TRBV7-8 and TRBJ2-5, the complete variable domain reads GAGVSQSPRYKVAKRGQDVALRCDPISGHVSLFWYQQALGQGPEFLTYFQNEAQLDKSGLPSDRFFAERPEGSVSTLKIQRTQQEDSAVYLCASRVTSGNNGEQYFGPGTRLLVL.

This clonotype was detected once. The rearrangement uses TRBV18 and TRBJ1-1; D not certain. The germline V gene has CDR1 KGHSH and CDR2 LQKENI. V was cut by 3 bases and J by 3 bases, with 8 bases left in between. CDR3 length equals 13 residues. CDR3 protein: CASSPDLHTEAFF. DNA of the CDR3: TGTGCCAGCTCACCTGACCTACACACTGAAGCTTTCTTT.

There are a few counts of this clonotype. The chain couples TRBV20-1 to TRBJ2-1; 12 bases are a match to TRBD2. Germline assignment: CDR1 DFQATT and CDR2 SNEGSKA (reference sequence). The CDR3 loop spans 16 amino acids. V was pared by 1 base and J by 3 bases, with 4 bases of the junction left unmatched. Written as DNA, the CDR3 is TGCAGTGCTAGAGGACAGACTAGCGGGGGCTACAATGAGCAGTTCTTC. This translates into CSARGQTSGGYNEQFF.

The rearrangement links TRBV27 to TRBJ2-5; TRBD2 matches at 10 bases. From germline, CDR1 is MNHEY and CDR2 SMNVEV (reference sequence). J lost 2 bases, V lost 5 bases, and 5 bases had no gene match. CDR3 length equals 15 residues. For the CDR3, the DNA is TGTGCCAGCAGTGGGGGGACTAGCGTACAAGAGACCCAGTACTTC. Amino acid sequence: CASSGGTSVQETQYF.

The chain uses TRBV6-2 or TRBV6-3 and TRBJ1-5; 7 bases are shared with TRBD1. Losses at the gene ends were 2 bases for V and 4 bases for J; bases not matched to a gene: 8. The CDR3 is made up of 16 amino acids. Per the germline V gene, CDR1 is MNHEY and CDR2 is SVGEGT. Here the CDR3 reads CASSYNRDSRNQPQHF. CDR3 coding DNA: TGTGCCAGCAGTTACAACCGGGACAGCCGTAATCAGCCCCAGCATTTT.

The CDR3 spells CASSSSGTSQFF. CDR3 in DNA: TGTGCCAGCAGTTCCTCCGGGACGTCGCAGTTCTTC. V is TRBV28 and J is TRBJ2-5; D is tentatively TRBD1 or TRBD2 (5 bases each). The J call may be incorrect, as the DNA end agrees better with TRBJ2-1. The CDR3 loop spans 12 amino acids. Germline lookup yields CDR1 MDHEN and CDR2 SYDVKM.

The rearrangement uses TRBV10-3 and TRBJ2-1; 7 bases align to TRBD1. In germline, CDR1 is ENHRY, CDR2 SYGVKD. V gave up 9 bases and J gave up 6 bases; unmatched junction bases: 8. This CDR3 has 13 amino acids. The CDR3 sequence: CAIRTGAPNEQFF. The CDR3 nucleotides are TGTGCCATTAGAACAGGGGCCCCCAATGAGCAGTTCTTC.

The chain carries TRBV4-1 and TRBJ2-1, with D hard to call. This CDR3 comprises 12 residues. Germline CDR1 reads MGHRA; CDR2 reads YSYEKL. V shed 1 base and J shed 9 bases, with 7 bases lying between them. The CDR3 is CASSQVEAEQFF. In DNA form, the CDR3 reads TGCGCCAGCAGCCAAGTCGAGGCTGAGCAGTTCTTC.

This clonotype was seen a handful of times. This chain uses TRBV6-1 with TRBJ2-5; possible D gene TRBD2, 7 bases. This CDR3 region has 13 residues. The V gene's germline CDR1 is MNHNS and CDR2 SASEGT. Between the trimmed V and J ends, which lost 6 bases and 5 bases, there was a span of 13 bases. CDR3 DNA: TGTGCCAGCAGGAGGGGGGGCTGGGAGACCCAGTACTTC. Its translation is CASRRGGWETQYF.

The chain recombines TRBV24-1 with TRBJ2-3; 9 bases match TRBD2. Trimming took 3 bases from V and 1 from J; bases not matched to a gene: 10. The germline gives CDR1 KGHDR, CDR2 SFDVKD. The length of the CDR3 is 18 residues. Here the CDR3 DNA reads TGTGCCACCAGTGATCCCTTGTGGGCTAGCGGGGGCACAGATACGCAGTATTTT. Its translation is CATSDPLWASGGTDTQYF.

The gene calls are TRBV6-1 and TRBJ2-4; D unclear. The J call may not be correct, given that the DNA end is closer to TRBJ2-5. The CDR3 runs to 15 residues. In germline, CDR1 is MNHNS, CDR2 SASEGT. The CDR3 loop reads CASSEGTRRGETQYF. The CDR3 region has the DNA TGTGCCAGCAGTGAAGGGACCCGGCGTGGGGAGACCCAGTACTTC.

V is TRBV11-2 and J is TRBJ2-1; 14 bases map to TRBD2. The germline gives CDR1 SGHAT, CDR2 FQNNGV. The CDR3 totals 15 residues. J was trimmed by 7 bases and V by 3 bases; bases with no gene match: 2. The CDR3 DNA sequence: TGTGCCAGCAGCTTCGGGACTAGCGGGAGTAATGAGCAGTTCTTC. This translates into CASSFGTSGSNEQFF.

The genes are TRBV3-1 and TRBJ2-3, with D hard to call. The V and J ends lost 3 bases and 5 bases respectively, with 15 bases between them. The germline V gene has CDR1 LGHDT and CDR2 YNNKEL (reference sequence). This CDR3 is built from 15 residues. CDR3 amino acids: CASSHQWRGEDTQYF. Written as DNA, the CDR3 is TGTGCCAGCAGCCACCAATGGAGAGGCGAAGATACGCAGTATTTT.

The chain couples TRBV7-2 to TRBJ1-6; TRBD1 is a possible D gene (5 bases). Deletions cut 6 bases from V and 10 bases from J, with 19 bases between. Germline lookup yields CDR1 SGHTA and CDR2 FQGNSA. CDR3 length: 15 residues. CDR3 in DNA: TGTGCCAGCAGTCTCCCGGGACGTTATGGGTCACCCCTCCACTTT. It yields the protein CASSLPGRYGSPLHF.

The chain carries TRBV5-1 and TRBJ2-1; 7 nucleotides match TRBD1. Per the germline V gene, CDR1 is SGHRS and CDR2 is YFSETQ. The CDR3 covers 13 residues. Trimming took 3 bases from V and 9 from J; bases not matched to a gene: 6. In DNA, the CDR3 is TGCGCCAGCAGCTCCTACGACAGGGCTGAGCAGTTCTTC. It yields the protein CASSSYDRAEQFF.

The gene calls are TRBV12-3 or TRBV12-4 and TRBJ2-3, with 8 bases matching TRBD2. The CDR3 is 18 residues long. After removal of 3 bases from V and 14 bases from J, the junction contained 25 bases not matched to a gene. In DNA, the CDR3 is TGTGCCAGCAGTTTTATCACCGACTGGTCTAGCGGGTTGGGATACGCGTATTTT. It encodes CASSFITDWSSGLGYAYF.

This clonotype was seen just once. The chain recombines TRBV5-1 with TRBJ1-1; 9 nucleotides agree with TRBD1. The V and J ends lost 1 base and 5 bases, in that order; junction bases with no gene match: 3. Germline V lookup: CDR1 SGHRS, CDR2 YFSETQ. The CDR3 runs 14 residues. The CDR3 reads CASSLQQGATEAFF. As DNA, the CDR3 is TGCGCCAGCAGCTTGCAACAGGGGGCTACTGAAGCTTTCTTT.

The V call is TRBV7-2, the J call TRBJ2-3, with 12 bases identical to TRBD2. The CDR3 extends over 17 amino acids. Trimming at V came to 2 bases and at J to 2 bases, leaving 5 bases not matched to a gene. The germline V gene has CDR1 SGHTA and CDR2 FQGNSA. The CDR3 DNA is TGTGCCAGCAGCTTAACCGGACTAGCGGGAACCACAGATACGCAGTATTTT. It yields the protein CASSLTGLAGTTDTQYF. The full variable domain, its missing parts supplied by reference TRBV7-2 and TRBJ2-3, is GAGVSQSPSNKVTEKGKDVELRCDPISGHTALYWYRQSLGQGLEFLIYFQGNSAPDKSGLPSDRFSAERTGGSVSTLTIQRTQQEDSAVYLCASSLTGLAGTTDTQYFGPGTRLTVL.

The chain recombines TRBV5-1 with TRBJ2-5; D is perhaps TRBD1 (6 bases). Trimming cost V 2 bases and J 1 base, with 12 bases left between them. There are 15 residues in the CDR3. Per the germline V gene, CDR1 is SGHRS and CDR2 is YFSETQ. The CDR3 nucleotides are TGCGCCAGCAGCTTAACAGGGTCCATCCAAGAGACCCAGTACTTC. Amino acids: CASSLTGSIQETQYF.